This T cell receptor beta chain was sequenced during a study of a mutant IDH1 vaccine in newly diagnosed glioma. Study-wide background: Initiation of the vaccine course occurred 4-6 weeks after radiotherapy alone, or alongside temozolomide cycles. Mean patient age was around 40 years; 62.5% were male and about 40% female.

Germline V CDR1 and CDR2: GTSNPN, SVGIG (reference sequence). V was cut by 3 bases and J by 6 bases, with 12 bases left in between. The CDR3 runs 13 residues. With respect to this clone: The antigen is unknown.

The sample's time point: week 47, end of study. Doses of 300 ug of mutant IDH1 20-mer peptide were given with topical imiquimod. Using immunoSEQ multiplex PCR, the repertoire was profiled, and TCRdb retains in-frame clones only, with some absent. Among fewer than 55,000 clones, less than 65% were seen once, and the ten largest hold about 5%. This sample comprised peripheral blood mononuclear cells (PBMCs), obtained from a glioma patient whose treatment included an IDH1 peptide vaccine. The clonotype originates from a man in his forties or fifties with glioma. Some clones in this sample may be carry-over from other donors' samples. This chain joins TRBV30 and TRBJ1-5; tentatively, D is TRBD1 (5 bases). This chain's CDR3 is CAWSGFGAQPQHF. CDR3 nucleotide sequence: TGTGCCTGGAGCGGCTTCGGGGCTCAGCCCCAGCATTTT.